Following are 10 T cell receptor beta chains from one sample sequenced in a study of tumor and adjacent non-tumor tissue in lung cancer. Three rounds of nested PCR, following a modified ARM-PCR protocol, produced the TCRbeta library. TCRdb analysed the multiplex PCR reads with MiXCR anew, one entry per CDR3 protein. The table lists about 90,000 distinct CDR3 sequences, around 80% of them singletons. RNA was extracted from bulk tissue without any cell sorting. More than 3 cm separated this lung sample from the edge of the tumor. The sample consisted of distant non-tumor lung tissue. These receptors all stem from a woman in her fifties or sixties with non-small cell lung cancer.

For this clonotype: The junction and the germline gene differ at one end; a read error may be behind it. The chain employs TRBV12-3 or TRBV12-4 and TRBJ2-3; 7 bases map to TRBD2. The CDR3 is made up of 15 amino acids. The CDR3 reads CASSLREPSTDTQYF. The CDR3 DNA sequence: TGTGCCAGTAGTTTGCGGGAGCCGAGCACAGATACGCAGTATTTT.

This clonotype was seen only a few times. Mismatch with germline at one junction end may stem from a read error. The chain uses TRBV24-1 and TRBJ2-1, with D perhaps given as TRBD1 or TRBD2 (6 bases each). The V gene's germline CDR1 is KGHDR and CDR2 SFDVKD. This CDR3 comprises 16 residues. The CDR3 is CATSDPGDSWSNEEFF. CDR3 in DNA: TGTGCCACCAGTGACCCAGGGGACTCCTGGTCCAATGAGGAGTTCTTC.

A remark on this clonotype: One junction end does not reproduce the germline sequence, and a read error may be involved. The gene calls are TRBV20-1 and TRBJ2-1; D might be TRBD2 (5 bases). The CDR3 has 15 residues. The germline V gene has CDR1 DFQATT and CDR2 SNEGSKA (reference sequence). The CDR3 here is CNARNPDRETNEQFF. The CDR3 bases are TGCAATGCTAGAAATCCGGATAGGGAGACCAATGAGCAGTTCTTC.

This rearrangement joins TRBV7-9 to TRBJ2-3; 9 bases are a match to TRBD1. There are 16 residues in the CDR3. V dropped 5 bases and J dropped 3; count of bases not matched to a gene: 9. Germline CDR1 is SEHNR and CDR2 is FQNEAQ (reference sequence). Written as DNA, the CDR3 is TGTGCCAGCAGCCTCGCCGACAGGGGGTTGACAGATACGCAGTATTTT. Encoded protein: CASSLADRGLTDTQYF.

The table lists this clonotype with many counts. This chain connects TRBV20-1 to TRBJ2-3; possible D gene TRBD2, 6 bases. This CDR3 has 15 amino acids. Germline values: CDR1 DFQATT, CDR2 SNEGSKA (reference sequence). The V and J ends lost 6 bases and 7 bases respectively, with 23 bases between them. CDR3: CSARDFTQRDHTQYF. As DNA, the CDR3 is TGCAGTGCAAGGGACTTTACCCAACGAGATCATACGCAGTATTTT.

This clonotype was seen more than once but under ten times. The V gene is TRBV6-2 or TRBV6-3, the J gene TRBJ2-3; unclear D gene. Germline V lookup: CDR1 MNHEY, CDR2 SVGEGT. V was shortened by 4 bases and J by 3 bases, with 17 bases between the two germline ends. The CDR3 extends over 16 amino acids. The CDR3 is CASSCTPQSGTDTQYF. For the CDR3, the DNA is TGTGCCAGCAGTTGTACCCCTCAGTCGGGTACAGATACGCAGTATTTT.

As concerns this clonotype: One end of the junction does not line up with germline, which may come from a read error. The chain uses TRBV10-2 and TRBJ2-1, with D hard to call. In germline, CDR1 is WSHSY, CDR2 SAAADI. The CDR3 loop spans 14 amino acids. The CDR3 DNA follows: TGTGCCAGCAGTGAGCTGAACCCCCACAATGAGCAGTTCTTC. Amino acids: CASSELNPHNEQFF.

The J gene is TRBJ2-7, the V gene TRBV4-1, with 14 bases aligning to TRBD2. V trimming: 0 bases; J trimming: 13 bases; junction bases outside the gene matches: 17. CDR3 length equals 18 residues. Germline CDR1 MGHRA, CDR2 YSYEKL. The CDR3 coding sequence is TGCGCCAGCAGCCAAGATCTGTTCGGACTAGCGGGAGGTTCCGAGCGCTACTTC. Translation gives CASSQDLFGLAGGSERYF.

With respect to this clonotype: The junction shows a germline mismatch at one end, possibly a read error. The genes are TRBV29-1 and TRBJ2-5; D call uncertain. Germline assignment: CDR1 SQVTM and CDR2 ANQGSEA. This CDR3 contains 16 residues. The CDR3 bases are TGCATCGTTGAAGGAGATGGAGTGCCCCGAGATGAGACCCAGTACTTC. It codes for CIVEGDGVPRDETQYF.

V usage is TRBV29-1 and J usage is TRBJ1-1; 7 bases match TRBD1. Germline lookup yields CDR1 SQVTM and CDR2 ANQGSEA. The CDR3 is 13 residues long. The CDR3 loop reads CSGTGQSNTEAFF. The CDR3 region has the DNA TGCAGTGGAACGGGACAGTCGAACACTGAAGCTTTCTTT.